The clone carrying this TCR beta chain has a count of ten or more. The CDR3 spans 16 residues. Germline values: CDR1 LGHNA, CDR2 YSLEER. J gave up 1 base and V 3 bases, and 5 bases lay outside the gene matches. The sample comes from a study of blood T cells in healthy people across ages. A second PCR of about 7 to 12 cycles used a sample-barcoded 5' primer and a J-beta primer mix. Every cDNA molecule bore a tag from a template-switch adaptor containing 12 random nucleotides. TCRdb fed the 5' RACE reads into MiXCR, producing one record per CDR3 protein. The table has roughly 730,000 distinct CDR3 sequences, 56% seen once; the top ten hold approximately 24%.

This sequence was found in a man aged 40-50 years in good health. Material: blood. V and J are TRBV4-3 and TRBJ2-3, with 9 bases fitting TRBD2. The CDR3 is CASSQIAGDGTDTQYF. The CDR3 DNA sequence: TGCGCCAGCAGCCAGATAGCGGGAGACGGCACAGATACGCAGTATTTT.